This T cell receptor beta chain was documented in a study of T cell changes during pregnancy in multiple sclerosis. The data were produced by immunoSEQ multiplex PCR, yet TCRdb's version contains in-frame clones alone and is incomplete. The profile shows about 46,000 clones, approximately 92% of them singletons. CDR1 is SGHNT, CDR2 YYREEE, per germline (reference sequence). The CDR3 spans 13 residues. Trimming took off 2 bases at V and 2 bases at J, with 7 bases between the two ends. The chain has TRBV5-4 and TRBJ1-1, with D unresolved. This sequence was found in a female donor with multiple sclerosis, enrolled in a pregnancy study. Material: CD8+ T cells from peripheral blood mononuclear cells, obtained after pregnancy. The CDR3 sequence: CASSLTVNTEAFF. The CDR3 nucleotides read TGTGCCAGCAGCTTAACGGTAAACACTGAAGCTTTCTTT.